These T cell receptor beta chains were read from a single sample in a study of blood T cells in healthy people across ages. Each CDR3 protein is one row after TCRdb ran MiXCR on the 5' RACE reads. The sample includes approximately 830,000 distinct CDR3 sequences, about 62% of them seen just once. The sample consisted of blood. These TCRs come from a man between 25 and 39 years old in good health. The CDR3 runs from the conserved cysteine through the conserved F or W. The order of the fields is V gene, D gene, clone size, J gene, CDR3 protein, CDR3 DNA. D genes are given only for firm matches. Expanded clones get a size class; other rows say once, few or many, or leave the size out.

TRBV7-9	-	-	TRBJ2-7	CANSLAREVHEQYF	TGTGCCAACAGCTTAGCCAGGGAGGTCCACGAGCAGTACTTC
TRBV5-5	-	-	TRBJ2-1	CASSVALDNEQFF	TGTGCCAGCAGCGTGGCCCTAGACAATGAGCAGTTCTTC
TRBV25-1	-	once	TRBJ2-7	CACRLDSSYEQYF	TGTGCCTGCAGGTTGGACAGCTCCTACGAGCAGTACTTC
TRBV7-2	TRBD2	-	TRBJ2-3	CASSLGGSGGVDTQYF	TGTGCCAGCAGCTTAGGGGGAAGCGGGGGGGTGGATACGCAGTATTTT
TRBV10-3	-	-	TRBJ1-2	CAISGTGGYTF	TGTGCCATCAGTGGCACAGGAGGCTACACCTTC
TRBV2	TRBD1	once	TRBJ1-5	CASSERTGFLPQHF	TGTGCCAGCAGTGAGCGGACAGGGTTTCTGCCCCAGCATTTT
TRBV30	-	-	TRBJ1-2	CAWSPQVVSGYTF	TGTGCCTGGAGTCCCCAGGTTGTTAGTGGCTACACCTTC
TRBV12-3/TRBV12-4	-	-	TRBJ2-2	CASSLGKGSNTGELFF	TGTGCCAGCAGTTTAGGCAAGGGATCAAACACCGGGGAGCTGTTTTTT
TRBV14	TRBD2	-	TRBJ2-1	CASRAGEAGAGREQFF	TGTGCCAGCAGGGCCGGCGAAGCGGGGGCGGGTCGTGAGCAGTTCTTC
TRBV27	-	-	TRBJ1-6	CASSLSPLPYNSPLHF	TGTGCCAGCAGTTTAAGCCCGCTCCCTTATAATTCACCCCTCCACTTT
TRBV29-1	-	-	TRBJ2-7	CGVVKVRGQSSYEQYF	TGCGGCGTTGTGAAGGTCCGGGGTCAGAGCTCCTACGAGCAGTACTTC
TRBV7-9	-	few	TRBJ2-3	CASSLDRITDTQYF	TGTGCCAGCAGCTTAGACAGAATAACAGATACGCAGTATTTT
TRBV2	-	-	TRBJ2-1	CASSESRGSYNEQFF	TGTGCCAGCAGTGAGTCTAGGGGGTCCTACAATGAGCAGTTCTTC
TRBV6-2/TRBV6-3	-	-	TRBJ2-5	CASTPRAAETQYF	TGTGCCAGCACCCCGCGGGCAGCGGAGACCCAGTACTTC
TRBV12-3/TRBV12-4	-	-	TRBJ1-2	CASSLASRGSPRDGYTF	TGTGCCAGCAGTTTAGCGTCGCGAGGAAGCCCAAGGGATGGCTACACCTTC
TRBV7-9	-	-	TRBJ1-2	CASSLQPGGYTF	TGTGCCAGTAGCCTGCAACCGGGGGGCTACACCTTC
TRBV29-1	TRBD1	-	TRBJ2-5	CSVGQGKGTQYF	TGCAGCGTGGGACAGGGAAAAGGGACCCAGTACTTC
TRBV5-1	TRBD1	-	TRBJ1-5	CAGSSTGRNQPQHF	TGCGCCGGCAGCTCGACAGGGCGCAATCAGCCCCAGCATTTT
TRBV29-1	-	-	TRBJ2-2	CSVETGGTGELFF	TGCAGCGTTGAAACTGGCGGGACCGGGGAGCTGTTTTTT
TRBV4-2	TRBD1	-	TRBJ2-7	CASSQEPGQGNEQYF	TGTGCCAGCAGCCAAGAACCGGGACAGGGGAACGAGCAGTACTTC
TRBV7-9	-	-	TRBJ1-4	CASSPTTGASVEKLFF	TGTGCCAGCAGCCCTACTACCGGGGCGTCGGTTGAAAAACTGTTTTTT
TRBV29-1	-	once	TRBJ1-4	CSVDRGGEKLFF	TGCAGCGTTGACCGGGGCGGCGAAAAACTGTTTTTT
TRBV4-3	-	few	TRBJ2-7	CASSQSRFESYEQYF	TGCGCCAGCAGCCAAAGTCGATTCGAGTCCTACGAGCAGTACTTC
TRBV6-6	TRBD2	few	TRBJ2-4	CASKLAGGPREYF	TGTGCCAGCAAACTAGCGGGGGGGCCGAGGGAGTACTTC
TRBV6-1	-	few	TRBJ2-7	CASSEEWEQYF	TGTGCCAGCAGTGAAGAGTGGGAGCAGTACTTC
TRBV3-1	-	-	TRBJ1-5	CASSQSSNQPQHF	TGTGCCAGCAGCCAGTCTAGCAATCAGCCCCAGCATTTT
TRBV6-2/TRBV6-3	-	few	TRBJ2-1	CASTDGQGDYNEQFF	TGTGCCAGCACAGATGGCCAGGGTGATTACAATGAGCAGTTCTTC
TRBV9	-	-	TRBJ2-1	CASSVGSLRHNEQFF	TGTGCCAGCAGCGTAGGAAGTTTACGCCACAACGAGCAGTTCTTC
TRBV20-1	TRBD2	-	TRBJ2-7	CSGEPGLAGVEQYF	TGCAGTGGGGAACCGGGACTAGCGGGGGTCGAGCAGTACTTC
TRBV5-1	-	-	TRBJ2-7	CASSLGDAAFVYEQYF	TGCGCCAGCAGCTTGGGGGACGCAGCCTTCGTGTACGAGCAGTACTTC
TRBV10-3	TRBD1	-	TRBJ2-7	CAISGTGGDEQYF	TGTGCCATCAGCGGGACAGGAGGTGATGAGCAGTACTTC
TRBV18	TRBD2	-	TRBJ2-4	CASSPRTRRTSGGADIQYF	TGTGCCAGCTCACCAAGAACACGGAGGACTAGCGGGGGGGCGGACATTCAGTACTTC
TRBV29-1	-	-	TRBJ2-1	CSVGTPGMDEQFF	TGCAGCGTAGGGACGCCCGGGATGGATGAGCAGTTCTTC
TRBV12-3/TRBV12-4	TRBD1	-	TRBJ1-5	CASRTGTGQPQHF	TGTGCCAGCAGAACCGGGACAGGGCAGCCCCAGCATTTT
TRBV9	TRBD1	-	TRBJ1-1	CASSVSTGPNAEAFF	TGTGCCAGCAGCGTCTCGACAGGGCCGAACGCTGAAGCTTTCTTT
TRBV6-5	-	-	TRBJ2-7	CASSYGNGLTYEQYF	TGTGCCAGCAGTTACGGTAACGGACTTACCTACGAGCAGTACTTC
TRBV11-1	TRBD2	-	TRBJ2-1	CASSLARVAGYNEQFF	TGTGCCAGCAGCTTAGCGCGAGTAGCGGGGTACAATGAGCAGTTCTTC
TRBV7-2	-	few	TRBJ2-7	CASSLRGELEQYF	TGTGCCAGCAGCTTAAGAGGGGAACTCGAGCAGTACTTC
TRBV9	-	-	TRBJ2-1	CASRRSGSHEQFF	TGTGCCAGCCGAAGGTCAGGGAGCCATGAGCAGTTCTTC
TRBV7-2	-	-	TRBJ1-6	CASSFRERSPLHF	TGTGCCAGCAGCTTTAGGGAGAGGTCACCCCTCCACTTT
TRBV7-2	-	-	TRBJ2-7	CASALAGAYEQYF	TGTGCCAGCGCCTTGGCCGGGGCCTACGAGCAGTACTTC
TRBV14	TRBD2	-	TRBJ2-1	CASSQGTSGYWEQFF	TGTGCCAGCAGCCAAGGGACTAGCGGGTATTGGGAGCAGTTCTTC
TRBV5-1	TRBD1	-	TRBJ2-3	CASSREDRDTDTQYF	TGCGCCAGCAGCAGAGAAGACAGGGACACAGATACGCAGTATTTT
TRBV12-3/TRBV12-4	-	-	TRBJ2-3	CASSPLRGAEDTQYF	TGTGCCAGCAGTCCCCTGAGGGGCGCAGAAGATACGCAGTATTTT
TRBV27	-	once	TRBJ2-5	CASSPNFRTTLQGPETQYF	TGTGCCAGCAGTCCCAACTTTAGGACAACACTTCAGGGCCCAGAGACCCAGTACTTC
TRBV29-1	TRBD2	-	TRBJ2-3	CTAGGALTDTQYF	TGCACAGCGGGAGGGGCCCTCACAGATACGCAGTATTTT
TRBV4-2	TRBD2	few	TRBJ2-3	CASSPRTSGGPDTQYF	TGTGCCAGCAGCCCTCGGACTAGCGGGGGCCCAGATACGCAGTATTTT
TRBV5-1	-	-	TRBJ2-7	CASSLTPGSYEQYF	TGCGCCAGCAGCTTAACACCCGGCTCCTACGAGCAGTACTTC
TRBV12-3/TRBV12-4	-	-	TRBJ2-1	CASSFVTDNEQFF	TGTGCCAGCAGTTTTGTCACAGACAATGAGCAGTTCTTC
TRBV7-9	-	-	TRBJ2-2	CASSPRPGPSTGELFF	TGTGCCAGCAGCCCCAGACCGGGACCCAGCACCGGGGAGCTGTTTTTT